This passage covers 15 T cell receptor beta chains from one sample sequenced in a study of blood T cells in healthy people across ages. A second PCR, run for about 7 to 11 cycles, used a sample-barcoded 5' primer plus a J-beta primer mix. TCRdb used MiXCR to reprocess the 5' RACE reads, holding one entry per CDR3 protein. The data show fewer than 2,000,000 distinct CDR3 sequences, almost 35% seen once. The sequencing input was blood. The receptors here all came from a woman aged 30 to 39 in good health.

This clonotype was observed a few times. V gene TRBV4-1 combines with J gene TRBJ2-2, with 8 bases that match TRBD1. Losses at the gene ends were 1 base for V and 4 bases for J; bases not matched to a gene: 5. In germline, CDR1 is MGHRA, CDR2 YSYEKL. The CDR3 runs to 16 residues. CDR3 nucleotide sequence: TGCGCCAGCAGCCAAGGCGCAGGGGGCGCCACCGGGGAGCTGTTTTTT. It yields the protein CASSQGAGGATGELFF.

V gene TRBV20-1 combines with J gene TRBJ2-7, with 8 bases lining up with TRBD2. J was trimmed by 0 bases and V by 7 bases; bases with no gene match: 2. This CDR3 spans 12 amino acids. Germline V gene data show CDR1 as DFQATT and CDR2 as SNEGSKA (reference sequence). CDR3 DNA sequence: TGCAGTGTGACTAGCGACTCCTACGAGCAGTACTTC. Translation gives CSVTSDSYEQYF.

This clonotype was recorded a few times. One base away lies a much larger clone, so this may be a sequencing read error. V gene TRBV6-2 or TRBV6-3 combines with J gene TRBJ2-2, with 7 bases aligning to TRBD1. This CDR3 is 14 amino acids long. Germline loops: CDR1 MNHEY, CDR2 SVGEGT. CDR3 sequence reads: CASRLQGNTEELFF. CDR3 nucleotide sequence: TGTGCCAGCAGACTACAGGGGAACACCGAGGAGCTGTTTTTT.

This clonotype was picked up a small number of times. The V and J genes are TRBV4-1 and TRBJ2-2; TRBD2 matches at 13 bases. V was clipped by 8 bases and J by 3 bases; unmatched bases: 12. Germline CDR1 MGHRA, CDR2 YSYEKL. CDR3 length: 18 residues. This chain's CDR3 is CASGRTSGSKKDTGELFF. CDR3 sequence (DNA): TGCGCCAGCGGAAGGACTAGCGGGAGTAAGAAGGACACCGGGGAGCTGTTTTTT.

The rearrangement links TRBV5-4 to TRBJ2-3; 7 nucleotides line up with TRBD1. The CDR3 consists of 17 residues. Germline V gene lookup returns CDR1 SGHNT and CDR2 YYREEE (reference sequence). The V and J ends lost 2 bases and 6 bases, in that order; junction bases with no gene match: 15. The CDR3 spells CASSFPKGAGGADTQYF. DNA of the CDR3: TGTGCCAGCAGCTTCCCAAAGGGAGCAGGGGGAGCGGATACGCAGTATTTT.

The chain uses TRBV29-1 and TRBJ1-1; D gene ambiguous. From germline, CDR1 is SQVTM and CDR2 ANQGSEA. There are 12 residues in the CDR3. Trimming shortened V by 8 bases and J by 3 bases, and 13 bases separated the two germline ends. The CDR3 here is CSTSESHTEAFF. In DNA form, the CDR3 reads TGCAGCACATCAGAGTCCCACACTGAAGCTTTCTTT.

This clonotype came up a few times. The chain uses TRBV6-6 and TRBJ2-1; TRBD2 agrees at 10 bases. After removal of 10 bases from V and 4 bases from J, the junction contained 10 bases not matched to a gene. The germline CDR1 and CDR2 sequences are MNHNY and SVGAGI (reference sequence). This CDR3 region has 15 residues. The CDR3 DNA reads as TGTGCCACCTCACTCCTAGCGGGGGCTTACAATGAGCAGTTCTTC. Its protein product is CATSLLAGAYNEQFF.

The gene calls are TRBV28 and TRBJ2-1; 11 bases fit TRBD2. Unmatched junction bases numbered 8, after V lost 3 bases and J lost 7 bases. This CDR3 region has 16 residues. The germline CDR1 and CDR2 sequences are MDHEN and SYDVKM. CDR3 in amino acids: CASSFLGTSGANEQFF. The CDR3 bases are TGTGCCAGCAGTTTTCTCGGGACTAGCGGAGCTAATGAGCAGTTCTTC.

The chain uses TRBV20-1 and TRBJ1-5, with D perhaps TRBD1 (5 bases). Germline values: CDR1 DFQATT, CDR2 SNEGSKA (reference sequence). The CDR3 length is 15 residues. The V end lost 0 bases, the J end lost 0 bases, and 9 bases lay between the germline ends. DNA of the CDR3: TGCAGTGCTAGAGAGGCAGGGAATAGCAATCAGCCCCAGCATTTT. Residues: CSAREAGNSNQPQHF.

This chain uses TRBV7-9 with TRBJ2-2; D might be TRBD1 (5 bases). Germline V gene sequence: CDR1 SEHNR, CDR2 FQNEAQ (reference sequence). Trimming cost V 10 bases and J 4 bases, with 19 bases left between them. This CDR3 is 15 amino acids long. The CDR3, as DNA: TGTGCCACCCGTGGGGCCAGGGAAGTCACCGGGGAGCTGTTTTTT. Amino acids: CATRGAREVTGELFF.

This clonotype turned up a few times. The chain uses TRBV27 and TRBJ2-6; perhaps TRBD1 as D (5 bases). V dropped 0 bases and J dropped 4 bases, with 7 bases sitting between them. The CDR3 sequence is 15 residues long. Germline CDR1 reads MNHEY; CDR2 reads SMNVEV (reference sequence). The DNA of the CDR3 is TGTGCCAGCAGTTTATCAGGGGTCGGGGCCAACGTCCTGACTTTC. It encodes CASSLSGVGANVLTF.

This clonotype was observed a few times. The chain combines TRBV6-1 with TRBJ2-7; unclear D gene. Trimming removed 4 bases from V and 3 bases from J, with 13 bases in between. The CDR3 totals 14 residues. Germline CDR1 reads MNHNS; CDR2 reads SASEGT. This chain's CDR3 is CASSGPGWIYEQYF. CDR3 DNA sequence: TGTGCCAGCAGTGGACCGGGCTGGATCTACGAGCAGTACTTC.

V usage is TRBV29-1 and J usage is TRBJ1-2; 9 bases are shared with TRBD1. The CDR3 contains 13 residues. The V and J ends lost 1 base and 7 bases, in that order; junction bases with no gene match: 4. Per germline, CDR1 SQVTM and CDR2 ANQGSEA. The CDR3 DNA reads as TGCAGCGTTGAAGCGACAGGGGGTGGTGGCTACACCTTC. Its translation is CSVEATGGGGYTF.

This rearrangement joins TRBV7-9 to TRBJ2-5, with TRBD1 matching over 7 bases. The end of the DNA aligns better with TRBJ2-7, so the J call may be wrong. CDR1 SEHNR and CDR2 FQNEAQ come from the germline V gene (reference sequence). This CDR3 spans 14 amino acids. The CDR3 loop reads CASSIGQVSYEQYF. DNA of the CDR3: TGTGCCAGCAGCATCGGACAGGTATCCTACGAGCAGTACTTC.

A note on this clonotype: Sequence at one end of the junction differs from germline and may be a read error. This chain links TRBV4-1 with TRBJ2-5; TRBD1 might be the D (6 bases). Per the germline V gene, CDR1 is MGHRA and CDR2 is YSYEKL. The CDR3 consists of 15 residues. This chain's CDR3 is CTSSQHTGNQETQYF. CDR3 in DNA: TGCACCAGCAGCCAGCATACAGGGAACCAAGAGACCCAGTACTTC.